What follows are 12 T cell receptor beta chains derived from one specimen sequenced in a study of T-cell memory formation after mild COVID-19. MiXCR, applied by TCRdb to the 5' RACE reads, yields one record per CDR3 protein. This sample has under 300,000 distinct CDR3 sequences, with roughly 8.2% found just once. Source material: PBMCs or a T cell subset sorted from them (not recorded which). These receptor sequences come from a man aged 18 to 35 who had mild COVID-19 (a few samples of this study predate the infection). Cell type and time point are not known.

Here the CDR3 reads CASSPVQELNTEAFF. For the CDR3, the DNA is TGCGCCAGCAGCCCCGTACAGGAGTTGAACACTGAAGCTTTCTTT. The chain has TRBV5-1 and TRBJ1-1; the D gene is possibly TRBD1 (5 bases). Trimming pared 4 bases from V and 0 bases from J, leaving 13 bases between. Germline-derived CDR1 and CDR2 are SGHRS and YFSETQ. CDR3 size: 15 residues.

The chain has TRBV21-1 and TRBJ2-2; the DNA was not compared with TRBD1, the D call given in the table. TRBV21-1 is given as a pseudogene. This CDR3 is built from 15 residues. CDR3 amino acids: CAKGQGERRTGELFF. The CDR3 coding sequence is TGTGCCAAGGGACAGGGGGAGCGCCGAACCGGGGAGCTGTTTTTT.

V usage is TRBV20-1 and J usage is TRBJ2-3, with TRBD2 as a possible D gene (6 bases). The germline CDR1 and CDR2 sequences are DFQATT and SNEGSKA (reference sequence). This CDR3 region has 15 residues. Trimming removed 5 bases from V and 2 bases from J, with 17 bases in between. The CDR3 is CSALGSSVTTDTQYF. CDR3 sequence (DNA): TGCAGTGCTTTAGGTTCTAGCGTTACCACAGATACGCAGTATTTT.

This chain uses TRBV4-2 with TRBJ2-7; D is undetermined. CDR3 size: 15 residues. Trimming took 0 bases from V and 3 from J, leaving 12 bases between them. CDR1 is LGHNA, CDR2 YNFKEQ, per germline. The CDR3 here is CASSQENAIVYEQYF. Written as DNA, the CDR3 is TGTGCCAGCAGCCAAGAGAACGCAATCGTCTACGAGCAGTACTTC.

The J gene is TRBJ1-5, the V gene TRBV28; D gene ambiguous. The ends were cut back, 2 bases at V and 7 bases at J, with 9 bases in the middle. This CDR3 region has 13 residues. The V gene's germline CDR1 is MDHEN and CDR2 SYDVKM. The CDR3 loop is CASSLPGQQPQHF. For the CDR3, the DNA is TGTGCCAGCAGTTTACCGGGTCAGCAGCCCCAGCATTTT.

The chain links TRBV7-9 to TRBJ1-6; D remains ambiguous. Germline CDR1 is SEHNR and CDR2 is FQNEAQ (reference sequence). The germline V and J ends were trimmed by 5 bases and 5 bases, with 10 bases remaining between them. The CDR3 spans 14 residues. CDR3 loop: CASSGESNNSPLHF. The CDR3 region has the DNA TGTGCCAGCAGCGGGGAGTCTAATAATTCACCCCTCCACTTT.

This clonotype was observed a handful of times. This rearrangement joins TRBV7-8 to TRBJ2-1; D tentatively reads TRBD1 or TRBD2 (5 bases each). Deletions cut 3 bases from V and 9 bases from J, with 9 bases between. Germline V gives CDR1 SGHVS, CDR2 FQNEAQ. This CDR3 has 12 residues. The CDR3 region is CASSFSGPEQFF. DNA for the CDR3: TGTGCCAGCAGCTTTTCGGGACCTGAGCAGTTCTTC.

This clonotype was seen only a few times. The chain is built from TRBV2 and TRBJ2-5, with D unresolved. CDR1 is SNHLY and CDR2 is FYNNEI in the germline V gene. V lost 5 bases to trimming and J lost 5 bases, with 12 bases between them. CDR3 length equals 13 residues. This CDR3 reads CASSFSRVETQYF. CDR3 DNA sequence: TGTGCCAGCAGTTTTAGTAGAGTGGAGACCCAGTACTTC.

The rearrangement joins TRBV5-1 to TRBJ2-7; possible D gene TRBD1, 5 bases. V lost 4 bases and J lost 1, with 12 bases in between. This CDR3 contains 14 residues. Germline CDR1 and CDR2: SGHRS and YFSETQ. This CDR3 reads CASSPDIGSYEQYF. The CDR3 region has the DNA TGCGCCAGCAGCCCGGACATTGGATCCTACGAGCAGTACTTC.

This clonotype was recorded at least ten times. This chain joins TRBV4-2 and TRBJ2-2, with no clear D. The CDR3 is made up of 14 amino acids. V dropped 0 bases and J dropped 4 bases, with 6 bases sitting between them. The germline V gene has CDR1 LGHNA and CDR2 YNFKEQ. The CDR3 spells CASSQEQVTGELFF. The CDR3 bases are TGTGCCAGCAGCCAAGAGCAAGTCACCGGGGAGCTGTTTTTT.

This clonotype was found many times. This sequence joins TRBV18 and TRBJ2-3, with D unclear. The CDR3 is 12 amino acids. Trimming left V 6 bases short and J 4 bases short, with 8 bases between. Germline CDR1 and CDR2: KGHSH and LQKENI. The CDR3 region is CASSMNPDTQYF. The DNA of the CDR3 is TGTGCCAGCTCCATGAATCCAGATACGCAGTATTTT.

There are many counts of this clonotype. This chain links TRBV7-6 with TRBJ2-3; D is ambiguous. Trimming cost V 5 bases and J 0 bases, with 15 bases left between them. CDR1 is SGHVS, CDR2 FNYEAQ, per germline. This CDR3 spans 16 amino acids. The CDR3 region has the DNA TGTGCCAGCAGCCCTCGCCCGGCCGGGAGCACAGATACGCAGTATTTT. Amino acids: CASSPRPAGSTDTQYF. Full variable domain (remainder filled in from reference TRBV7-6 and TRBJ2-3): GAGVSQSPRYKVTKRGQDVALRCDPISGHVSLYWYRQALGQGPEFLTYFNYEAQQDKSGLPNDRFSAERPEGSISTLTIQRTEQRDSAMYRCASSPRPAGSTDTQYFGPGTRLTVL.